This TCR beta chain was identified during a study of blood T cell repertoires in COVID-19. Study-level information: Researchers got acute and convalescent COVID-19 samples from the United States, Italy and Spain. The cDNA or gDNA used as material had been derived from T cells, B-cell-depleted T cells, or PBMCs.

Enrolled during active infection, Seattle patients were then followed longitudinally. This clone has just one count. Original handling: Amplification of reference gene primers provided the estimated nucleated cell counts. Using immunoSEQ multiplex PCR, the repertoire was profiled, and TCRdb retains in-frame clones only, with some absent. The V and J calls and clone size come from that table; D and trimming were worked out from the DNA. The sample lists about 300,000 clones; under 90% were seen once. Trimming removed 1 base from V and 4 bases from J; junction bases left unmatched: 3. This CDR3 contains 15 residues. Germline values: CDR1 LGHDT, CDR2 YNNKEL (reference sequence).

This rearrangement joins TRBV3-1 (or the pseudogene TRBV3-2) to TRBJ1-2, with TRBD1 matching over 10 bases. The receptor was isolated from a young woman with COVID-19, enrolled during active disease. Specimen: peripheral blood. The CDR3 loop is CASSQVGTGVYGYTF. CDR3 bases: TGTGCCAGCAGCCAAGTCGGGACAGGGGTCTATGGCTACACCTTC.